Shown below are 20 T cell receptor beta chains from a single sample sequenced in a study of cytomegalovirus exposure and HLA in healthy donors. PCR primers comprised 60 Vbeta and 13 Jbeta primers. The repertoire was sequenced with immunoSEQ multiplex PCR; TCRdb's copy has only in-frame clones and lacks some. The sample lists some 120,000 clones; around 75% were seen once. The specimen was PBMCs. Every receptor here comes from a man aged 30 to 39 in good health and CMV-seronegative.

CDR3 amino acids: CAWIGEETQYF. CDR3 bases: TGTGCCTGGATCGGGGAAGAGACCCAGTACTTC. The genes are TRBV30 and TRBJ2-5; D possibly corresponds to TRBD2 (5 bases). Looked up from germline, CDR1 is GTSNPN and CDR2 is SVGIG (reference sequence). V was trimmed by 4 bases and J by 3 bases, leaving 6 bases between them. This CDR3 is 11 amino acids long.

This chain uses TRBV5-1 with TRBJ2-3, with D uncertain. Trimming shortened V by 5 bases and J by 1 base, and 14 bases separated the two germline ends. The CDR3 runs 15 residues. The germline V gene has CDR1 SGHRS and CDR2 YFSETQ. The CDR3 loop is CASSLSSLRTDTQYF. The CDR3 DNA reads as TGCGCCAGCAGTCTGAGTTCCCTTCGCACAGATACGCAGTATTTT.

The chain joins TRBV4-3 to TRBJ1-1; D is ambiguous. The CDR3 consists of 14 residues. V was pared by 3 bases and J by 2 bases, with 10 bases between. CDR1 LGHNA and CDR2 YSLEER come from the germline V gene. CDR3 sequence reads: CASSQIQTNTEAFF. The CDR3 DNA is TGCGCCAGCAGCCAGATTCAGACAAACACTGAAGCTTTCTTT.

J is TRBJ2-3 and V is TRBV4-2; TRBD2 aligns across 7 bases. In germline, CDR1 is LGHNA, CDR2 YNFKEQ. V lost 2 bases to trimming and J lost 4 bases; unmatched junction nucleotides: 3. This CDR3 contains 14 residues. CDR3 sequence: CASSQNLAADTQYF. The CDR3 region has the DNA TGTGCCAGCAGCCAAAACCTAGCGGCAGATACGCAGTATTTT.

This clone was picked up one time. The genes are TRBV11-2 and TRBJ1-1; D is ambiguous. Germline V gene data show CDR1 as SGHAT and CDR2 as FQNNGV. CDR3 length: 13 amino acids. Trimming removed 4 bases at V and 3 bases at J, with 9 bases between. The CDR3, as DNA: TGTGCCAGCAGCTACGGGTACGACACTGAAGCTTTCTTT. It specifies CASSYGYDTEAFF.

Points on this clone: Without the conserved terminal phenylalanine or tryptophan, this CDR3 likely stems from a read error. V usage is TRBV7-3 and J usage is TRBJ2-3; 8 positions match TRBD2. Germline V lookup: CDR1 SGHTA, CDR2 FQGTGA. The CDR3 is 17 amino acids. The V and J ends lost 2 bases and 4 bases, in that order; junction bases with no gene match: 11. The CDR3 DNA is TGTGCCAGCAGCTTAGGGGCCAGCGGGAGTGGCGCAGATACGCAGTATGTT. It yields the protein CASSLGASGSGADTQYV.

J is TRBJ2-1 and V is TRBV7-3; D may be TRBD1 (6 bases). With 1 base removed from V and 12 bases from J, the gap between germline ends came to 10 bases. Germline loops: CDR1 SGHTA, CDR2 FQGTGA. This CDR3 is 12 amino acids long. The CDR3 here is CASSLSGGGQFF. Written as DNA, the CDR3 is TGTGCCAGCAGCTTAAGTGGGGGCGGGCAGTTCTTC.

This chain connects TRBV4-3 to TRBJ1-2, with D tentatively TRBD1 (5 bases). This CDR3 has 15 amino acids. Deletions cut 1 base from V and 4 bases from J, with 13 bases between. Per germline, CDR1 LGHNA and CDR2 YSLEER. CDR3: CASSQVMGPGYGYTF. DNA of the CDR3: TGCGCCAGCAGCCAAGTTATGGGGCCTGGCTATGGCTACACCTTC.

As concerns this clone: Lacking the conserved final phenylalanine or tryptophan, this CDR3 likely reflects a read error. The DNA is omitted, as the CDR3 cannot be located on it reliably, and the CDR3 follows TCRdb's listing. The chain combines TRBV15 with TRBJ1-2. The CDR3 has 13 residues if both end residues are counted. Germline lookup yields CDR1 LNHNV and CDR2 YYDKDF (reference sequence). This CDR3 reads CATSRGRGDGYTV.

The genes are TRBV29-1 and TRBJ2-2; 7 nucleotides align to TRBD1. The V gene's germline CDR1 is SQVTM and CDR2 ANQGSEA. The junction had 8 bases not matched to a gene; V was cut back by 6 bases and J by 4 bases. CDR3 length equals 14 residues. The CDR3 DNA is TGCAGCGTGGATCGACAGGGCGTCACCGGGGAGCTGTTTTTT. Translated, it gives CSVDRQGVTGELFF.

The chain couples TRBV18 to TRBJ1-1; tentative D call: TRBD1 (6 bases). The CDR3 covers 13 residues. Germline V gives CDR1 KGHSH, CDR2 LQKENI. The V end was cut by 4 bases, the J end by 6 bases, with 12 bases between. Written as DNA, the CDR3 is TGTGCCAGCTCACGAGACAGGTACCCTGAAGCTTTCTTT. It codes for CASSRDRYPEAFF.

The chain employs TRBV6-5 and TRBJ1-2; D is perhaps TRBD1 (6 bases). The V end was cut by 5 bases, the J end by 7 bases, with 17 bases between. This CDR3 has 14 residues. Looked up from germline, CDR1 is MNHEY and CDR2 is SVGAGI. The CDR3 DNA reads TGTGCCAGCAGTCCTACTTGGGGGCAGTTTGGCTACACCTTC. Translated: CASSPTWGQFGYTF.

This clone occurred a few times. As DNA, the CDR3 is TGTGCCTGGGGAACAGGGGACACTGAAGCTTTCTTT. This gives the protein CAWGTGDTEAFF. The gene calls are TRBV30 and TRBJ1-1; 7 nucleotides agree with TRBD1. The CDR3 contains 12 residues. V shed 5 bases, J shed 3 bases, and the junction held 3 bases outside the gene matches. CDR1 and CDR2 (germline): GTSNPN, SVGIG (reference sequence). Variable domain in full (rest from reference TRBV30 and TRBJ1-1): SQTIHQWPATLVQPVGSPLSLECTVEGTSNPNLYWYRQAAGRGLQLLFYSVGIGQISSEVPQNLSASRPQDRQFILSSKKLLLSDSGFYLCAWGTGDTEAFFGQGTRLTVV.

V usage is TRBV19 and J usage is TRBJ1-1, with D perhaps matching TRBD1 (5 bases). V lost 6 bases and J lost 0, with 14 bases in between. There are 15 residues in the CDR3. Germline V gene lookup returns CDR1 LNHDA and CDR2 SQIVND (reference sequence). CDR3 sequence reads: CASREPGFMNTEAFF. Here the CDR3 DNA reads TGTGCCAGTAGGGAACCAGGGTTCATGAACACTGAAGCTTTCTTT. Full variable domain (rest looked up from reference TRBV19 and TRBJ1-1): DGGITQSPKYLFRKEGQNVTLSCEQNLNHDAMYWYRQDPGQGLRLIYYSQIVNDFQKGDIAEGYSVSREKKESFPLTVTSAQKNPTAFYLCASREPGFMNTEAFFGQGTRLTVV.

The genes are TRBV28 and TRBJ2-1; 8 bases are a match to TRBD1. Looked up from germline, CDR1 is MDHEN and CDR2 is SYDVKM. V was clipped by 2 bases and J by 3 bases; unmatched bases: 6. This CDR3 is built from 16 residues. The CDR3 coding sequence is TGTGCCAGCAGTTTAAACGGACAGGGAGGCTACAATGAGCAGTTCTTC. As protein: CASSLNGQGGYNEQFF.

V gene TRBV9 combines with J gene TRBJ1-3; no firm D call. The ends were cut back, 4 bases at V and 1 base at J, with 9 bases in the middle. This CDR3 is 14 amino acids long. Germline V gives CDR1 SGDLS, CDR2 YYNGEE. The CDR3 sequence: CASSPPRSGNTIYF. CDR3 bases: TGTGCCAGCAGCCCCCCCCGGTCTGGAAACACCATATATTTT.

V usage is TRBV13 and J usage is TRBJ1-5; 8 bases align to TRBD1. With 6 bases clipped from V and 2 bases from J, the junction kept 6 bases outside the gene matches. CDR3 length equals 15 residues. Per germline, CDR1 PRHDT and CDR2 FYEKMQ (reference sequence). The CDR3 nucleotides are TGTGCCAGCAGTATGACAGGGGAGCGCAATCAGCCCCAGCATTTT. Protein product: CASSMTGERNQPQHF.

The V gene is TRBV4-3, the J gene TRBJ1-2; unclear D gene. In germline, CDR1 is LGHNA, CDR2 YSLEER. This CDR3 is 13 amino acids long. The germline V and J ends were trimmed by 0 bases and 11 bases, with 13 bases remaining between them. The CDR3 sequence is CASSQDLIGGYTF. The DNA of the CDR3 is TGCGCCAGCAGCCAAGATCTAATAGGAGGTTACACCTTC.

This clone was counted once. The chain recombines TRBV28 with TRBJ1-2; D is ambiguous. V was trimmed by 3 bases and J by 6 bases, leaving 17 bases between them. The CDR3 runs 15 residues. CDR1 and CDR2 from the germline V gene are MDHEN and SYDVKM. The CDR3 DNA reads TGTGCCAGCAGTTTTTTTTCTCGGCGGCTGCATGGCTACACCTTC. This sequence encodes CASSFFSRRLHGYTF.

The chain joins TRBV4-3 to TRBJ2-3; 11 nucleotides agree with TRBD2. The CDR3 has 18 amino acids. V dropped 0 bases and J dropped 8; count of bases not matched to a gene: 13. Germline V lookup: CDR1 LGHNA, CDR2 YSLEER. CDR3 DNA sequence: TGCGCCAGCAGCCAAGAGGGACTAGCGGTAGGAGGCTTGGGTACGCAGTATTTT. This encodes CASSQEGLAVGGLGTQYF.